A single T cell receptor beta chain is shown here with its context. The antigen is unknown. The data were taken from a study of T cell responses to AZD1222 COVID-19 vaccine. General observations from the study: Spike-specific TCR breadth and depth rose after two AZD1222 doses. Baseline seropositives among AZD1222 recipients totaled only five to seven. The donor group comprised mostly white British people and more females; the analysis possibly underestimated clonal diversity.

Sequencing used immunoSEQ multiplex PCR; TCRdb keeps in-frame clones, though not all of them. This table has tens of thousands of clones, around nine tenths appearing once. There are 14 residues in the CDR3. V lost 5 bases, J lost 8 bases, and 18 bases lay in between. In germline, CDR1 is SGHTA, CDR2 FQGNSA. The TCR comes from an adult in good health. This rearrangement joins TRBV7-2 to TRBJ1-2; D is unresolved. Sequenced material: peripheral blood, taken on day 0 of AZD1222 vaccination. The CDR3: CASSPTRSRLGYTF. In DNA, the CDR3 is TGTGCCAGCAGCCCCACCCGAAGTAGGCTCGGCTACACCTTC.